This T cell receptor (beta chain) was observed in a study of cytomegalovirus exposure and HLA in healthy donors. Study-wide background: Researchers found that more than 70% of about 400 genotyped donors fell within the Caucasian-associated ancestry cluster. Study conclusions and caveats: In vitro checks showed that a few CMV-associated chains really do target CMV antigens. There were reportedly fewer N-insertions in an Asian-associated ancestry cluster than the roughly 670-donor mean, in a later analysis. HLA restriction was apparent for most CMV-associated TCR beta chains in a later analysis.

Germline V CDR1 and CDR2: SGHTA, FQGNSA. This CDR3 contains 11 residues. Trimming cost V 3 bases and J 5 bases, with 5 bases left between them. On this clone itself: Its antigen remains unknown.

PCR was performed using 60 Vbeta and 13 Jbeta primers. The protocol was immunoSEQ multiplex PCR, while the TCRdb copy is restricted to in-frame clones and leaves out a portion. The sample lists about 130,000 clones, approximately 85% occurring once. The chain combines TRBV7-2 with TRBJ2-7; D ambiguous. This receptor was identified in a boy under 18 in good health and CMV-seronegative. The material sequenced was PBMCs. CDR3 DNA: TGTGCCAGCAGCTTGGTAGACGAGCAGTACTTC. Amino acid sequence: CASSLVDEQYF.